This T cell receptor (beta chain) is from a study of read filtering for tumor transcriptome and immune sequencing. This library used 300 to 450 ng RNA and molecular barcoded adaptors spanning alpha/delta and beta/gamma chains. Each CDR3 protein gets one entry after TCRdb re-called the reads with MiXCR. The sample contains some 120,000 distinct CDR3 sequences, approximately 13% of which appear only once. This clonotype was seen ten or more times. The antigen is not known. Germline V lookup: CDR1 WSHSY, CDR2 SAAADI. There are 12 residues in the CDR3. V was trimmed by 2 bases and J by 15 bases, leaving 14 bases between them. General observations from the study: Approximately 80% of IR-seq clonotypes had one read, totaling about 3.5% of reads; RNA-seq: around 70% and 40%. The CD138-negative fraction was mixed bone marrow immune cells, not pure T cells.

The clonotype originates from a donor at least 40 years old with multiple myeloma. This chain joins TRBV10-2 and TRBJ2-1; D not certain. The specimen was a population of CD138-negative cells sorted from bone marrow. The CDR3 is CASSEGGYPGFF. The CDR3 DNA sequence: TGCGCCAGCAGTGAGGGCGGCTACCCTGGGTTCTTC.